This T cell receptor (beta chain) was sequenced for a study of blood T cell repertoires in COVID-19. The CDR3 runs to 15 residues. The germline V gene has CDR1 SGHAT and CDR2 FQNNGV. V shed 5 bases and J shed 4 bases, with 15 bases lying between them. In the authors' workflow: Amplified reference gene primers provided the basis for estimating nucleated cell counts. Some clones are missing from TCRdb's copy, which holds only in-frame ones; the method was immunoSEQ multiplex PCR. Clonal size and the V and J genes are those of that table, whereas D and trimming came from the DNA. The sample has 360,000 or so clones; almost 90% are singletons.

The sample consisted of PBMCs or T cells enriched from blood (not recorded which). The rearrangement joins TRBV11-2 to TRBJ1-5, with TRBD1 as a possible D gene (5 bases). The clonotype comes from a woman aged 25 to 39 who had been exposed to COVID-19. CDR3 DNA: TGTGCCAGCAGCCCATGGGGGGGAGCGAATCAGCCCCAGCATTTT. This gives the protein CASSPWGGANQPQHF.